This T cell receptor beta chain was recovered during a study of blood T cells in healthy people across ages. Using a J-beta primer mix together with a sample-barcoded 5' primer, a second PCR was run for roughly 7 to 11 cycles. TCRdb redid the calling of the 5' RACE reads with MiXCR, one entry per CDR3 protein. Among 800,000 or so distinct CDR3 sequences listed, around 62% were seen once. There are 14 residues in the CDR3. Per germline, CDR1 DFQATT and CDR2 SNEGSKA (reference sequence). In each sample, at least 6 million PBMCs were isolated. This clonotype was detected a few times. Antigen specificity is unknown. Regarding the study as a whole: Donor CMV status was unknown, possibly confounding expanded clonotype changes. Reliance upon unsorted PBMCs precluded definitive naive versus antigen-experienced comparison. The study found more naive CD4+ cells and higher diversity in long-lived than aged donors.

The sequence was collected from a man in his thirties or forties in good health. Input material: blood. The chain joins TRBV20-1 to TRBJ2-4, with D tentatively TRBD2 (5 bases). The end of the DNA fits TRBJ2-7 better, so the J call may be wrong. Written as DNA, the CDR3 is TGCAGTGCTAGATCCTTAGCCGAGGGCTCCGAGCAGTACTTC. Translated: CSARSLAEGSEQYF.